A single sample gave rise to the 7 T cell receptor beta chains below, sequenced in a study of patients and donors after allogeneic stem cell transplantation. One entry per CDR3 protein results from TCRdb running MiXCR on the RT-PCR reads. The sample holds about 230,000 distinct CDR3 sequences; approximately 14% are singletons and the top ten take more than 9%. The specimen sequenced was blood, either unsorted or a sorted T cell fraction (not recorded which). The receptors were sampled from a human donor who was either an allogeneic HSCT recipient or a stem cell or donor lymphocyte infusion donor (not recorded which). It is not recorded whose cells these are; they may come from a transplant donor.

This clonotype has a single count. The V gene is TRBV12-3 or TRBV12-4, the J gene TRBJ1-5; D is perhaps TRBD1 (5 bases). V was cut by 4 bases and J by 6 bases, with 10 bases left in between. The CDR3 consists of 13 residues. The CDR3 here is CASSWGEGQPQHF. The CDR3 DNA sequence: TGTGCCAGCAGTTGGGGGGAAGGTCAGCCCCAGCATTTT.

This clonotype showed up many times. J is TRBJ2-7 and V is TRBV20-1; 8 bases map to TRBD2. CDR3 length: 15 amino acids. Germline loops: CDR1 DFQATT, CDR2 SNEGSKA (reference sequence). The junction had 6 bases not matched to a gene; V was cut back by 0 bases and J by 2 bases. CDR3 loop: CSARDQRGGPYEQYF. DNA of the CDR3: TGCAGTGCTAGAGATCAACGGGGGGGCCCCTACGAGCAGTACTTC.

This clonotype was observed a few times. The V call is TRBV20-1, the J call TRBJ2-1, with 9 nucleotides matching TRBD2. The CDR3 extends over 14 amino acids. The germline CDR1 and CDR2 sequences are DFQATT and SNEGSKA (reference sequence). V gave up 4 bases and J gave up 6 bases; unmatched junction bases: 7. The CDR3, as DNA: TGCAGTGCTATCTCCGGGACTAGCCGCAATGAGCAGTTCTTC. This translates into CSAISGTSRNEQFF.

The sample holds a few counts of this clonotype. The rearrangement links TRBV5-6 to TRBJ1-5, with D unresolved. This CDR3 is built from 12 residues. The ends were cut back, 7 bases at V and 4 bases at J, with 9 bases in the middle. Germline V gene lookup returns CDR1 SGHDT and CDR2 YYEEEE. The CDR3 DNA reads TGTGCCAGCGAGGCTGTTAATCAGCCCCAGCATTTT. It specifies CASEAVNQPQHF. Supplemented by reference TRBV5-6 and TRBJ1-5, the full variable domain reads DAGVTQSPTHLIKTRGQQVTLRCSPKSGHDTVSWYQQALGQGPQFIFQYYEEEERQRGNFPDRFSGHQFPNYSSELNVNALLLGDSALYLCASEAVNQPQHFGDGTRLSIL.

There are many counts of this clonotype. The CDR3 nucleotides read TGCGCCAGCAGCCAAGATCGGCAGGGATGGGAAAAACTGTTTTTT. It yields the protein CASSQDRQGWEKLFF. The V and J genes are TRBV4-3 and TRBJ1-4; D is perhaps TRBD1 (5 bases). V was pared by 0 bases and J by 8 bases, with 13 bases between. The germline V gene encodes CDR1 LGHNA and CDR2 YSLEER. The length of the CDR3 is 15 residues.

This clonotype was seen at least ten times. The J gene is TRBJ1-1, the V gene TRBV6-2 or TRBV6-3; 8 nucleotides align to TRBD1. The CDR3 is made up of 17 amino acids. Germline-derived CDR1 and CDR2 are MNHEY and SVGEGT. The V and J ends lost 2 bases and 1 base, in that order; junction bases with no gene match: 9. The CDR3 loop reads CASSYQIGQGENTEAFF. In nucleotides, the CDR3 is TGTGCCAGCAGTTACCAGATCGGACAGGGTGAGAACACTGAAGCTTTCTTT.

In its sample, this clonotype was seen a few times. The chain employs TRBV2 and TRBJ2-2; D is perhaps TRBD1 (6 bases). V was pared by 6 bases and J by 5 bases, with 10 bases between. From germline, CDR1 is SNHLY and CDR2 FYNNEI. This CDR3 has 13 amino acids. Here the CDR3 DNA reads TGTGCCAGCAGAGTACAGGGAACCGGGGAGCTGTTTTTT. Protein: CASRVQGTGELFF. Filled out from reference TRBV2 and TRBJ2-2, the complete variable domain reads EPEVTQTPSHQVTQMGQEVILRCVPISNHLYFYWYRQILGQKVEFLVSFYNNEISEKSEIFDDQFSVERPDGSNFTLKIRSTKLEDSAMYFCASRVQGTGELFFGEGSRLTVL.